This T cell receptor beta chain was obtained from a study of T-cell reconstitution after alpha-beta-depleted transplantation in children (dated by TCRdb to the mid-2010s). Context from the whole study: Using TCR repertoire profiling, the study quantitatively followed how T-cell immune reconstitution unfolded in children after TCRalphabeta/CD19-depleted allogeneic hematopoietic cell transplantation. Beyond this particular receptor, the publication reports: The frequencies of hyperexpanded clones fell over the following months, and after one year, T-cell counts and TCRbeta diversity were mostly attributed to newly produced T cells. The apparently early recovery of alphabetaT-cell counts about two months after transplant reportedly depended on only several hundred rapidly expanded clones that came from non-depleted graft cells. In some patients, the high TCRbeta diversity seen at day 60 was put down to recipient T cells and intrathymic progenitors that had survived conditioning.

This clonotype was seen many times. Its antigen is not yet known. Per-base quality was not reported, and no clone a single base away is much larger than it. The time point tag for this specimen amounts to: day 60 (about 2 months) after transplantation. In the paper's terms, the treatment or condition label means: allogeneic hematopoietic cell transplantation with graft depleted of TCRalphabeta T cells and CD19 B cells. TCRalphabeta/CD19-depleted allogeneic hematopoietic cell grafts were given to the transplant recipients, all of whom were children. The CDR3 has 12 amino acids, counting the end cysteine and phenylalanine. Only the CDR3 portion is preserved as DNA: 36 bases, with reading frame beginning at the first base. CDR1 is given as MNHEY and CDR2 as SMNVEV, both from the germline V gene (reference sequence). V sheds 3 bases and J sheds 12 bases, leaving 11 bases between their ends. Library prep was done by PCR. The reads were generated on an Illumina HiSeq 2500. To normalize quantification of the TCRbeta repertoire, the TCR libraries were built with molecular barcoding that relied on unique molecular identifiers. TCRdb redid the processing of the public reads, applying fastp at Q25 and MiXCR, and retained in-frame beta chains. Here each entry gathers all rows of one CDR3 protein and keeps the most common genes and DNA. Across this sample there are 40,000 to 55,000 distinct CDR3 sequences, with approximately 9.2% seen only once. The ten largest clones capture 25% to 30% of the sample.

In this chain, TRBV27 is recombined with TRBJ1-4, with the D segment identity uncertain. The source was PBMCs, mostly from graft donor cells, collected 60 days after TCRalphabeta/CD19-depleted stem cell transplant. This sequence originates from a male patient aged 2 to 10 who had a stem cell transplant for chronic granulomatous disease, so the T cells may come from the graft donor. The nucleotides read TGTGCCAGCAGTTTCACGGGGAGTCAACTGTTTTTT. Its protein is CASSFTGSQLFF.